One sample yielded the 3 T cell receptor beta chains listed below, sequenced in a study of cytomegalovirus exposure and HLA in healthy donors. The study ran its PCR with 60 Vbeta and 13 Jbeta primers. Produced via immunoSEQ multiplex PCR; TCRdb's table is partial and in-frame only. This table has about 160,000 clones, 65% to 80% appearing once. Sequenced: PBMCs. Receptors originate from a woman aged 45-65 years in good health and CMV-seropositive.

J is TRBJ1-6 and V is TRBV5-4; TRBD1 matches 10 bases. Germline CDR1 reads SGHNT; CDR2 reads YYREEE (reference sequence). The V segment lost 4 bases and the J segment 0 bases; nucleotides outside the gene matches: 4. The CDR3 covers 17 residues. The CDR3 DNA reads as TGTGCCAGCAGCAGGACAGGGGGTAGCTCCTATAATTCACCCCTCCACTTT. This codes for CASSRTGGSSYNSPLHF.

The table lists this clone with a count of one. The chain employs TRBV7-3 and TRBJ1-1, with D maybe TRBD1 (5 bases). Looked up from germline, CDR1 is SGHTA and CDR2 is FQGTGA. Between the trimmed V and J ends, which lost 3 bases and 11 bases, there was a span of 13 bases. The CDR3 extends over 12 amino acids. The CDR3 reads CASSFPGGKAFF. DNA of the CDR3: TGTGCCAGCAGCTTTCCGGGGGGAAAGGCTTTCTTT.

The V call is TRBV6-5, the J call TRBJ1-5, with 8 bases identical to TRBD1. CDR3 size: 14 residues. Germline loops: CDR1 MNHEY, CDR2 SVGAGI. V was clipped by 8 bases and J by 3 bases; unmatched bases: 6. The CDR3 is CASARTGINQPQHF. CDR3 nucleotide sequence: TGTGCCAGCGCACGGACAGGGATCAATCAGCCCCAGCATTTT.